This TCR beta chain was profiled in a study of T cells after yellow fever vaccination (dated by TCRdb to the late 2010s). With respect to the entire study: The SMART-Seq v4 Ultra Low Input RNA kit was used to prepare libraries from fractions with low cell numbers. To follow T-cell clones before and after both primary and booster YFV17D yellow fever vaccination, bulk TCR alpha and beta repertoires underwent longitudinal sequencing. The cohort comprised two healthy male donors, one aged 18 to 29 and one aged 30 to 39 years. Bulk PBMC replicates and cell subsets were isolated from blood drawn at multiple timepoints before and after both primary and secondary immunization.

TCR cDNA was synthesized by 5'RACE template switching, which introduced a universal primer site and unique molecular identifiers. cDNA synthesis was primed from both the TCR alpha and TCR beta constant segments. Library amplification involved two PCR steps, and the second step added sample barcodes and sequencing adapters. Sequencing of libraries was performed on Illumina HiSeq 2500 (2x100 bp) or NovaSeq (2x150 bp). The study's own analysis went as follows. Demultiplexing of reads and collapsing into UMI consensus sequences were performed with MIGEC, and V(D)J alignment was carried out with MiXCR. Vaccine-responding clonotypes were defined with edgeR using replicate PBMC samples, requiring FDR below 0.01 and a log2 fold change above 5 up to day 15. CD4 or CD8 identity was assigned to each bulk clonotype according to whether the clonotype was present at higher abundance in the sequenced CD4 repertoire or the sequenced CD8 repertoire. TCRdb handled the public reads itself, with Q25 trimming in fastp and clone calling in MiXCR, and kept productive beta chains. Every entry covers one CDR3 protein and lists the most common genes and DNA from its rows. TCRdb, not the original authors, processed these V and J calls. Present in this sample are some 400,000 distinct CDR3 sequences, 6.2% of which were seen just once. 15% of the sample comes from the top ten.

The treatment or condition label, as the study defines it: live attenuated yellow fever vaccine strain. At each blood-draw timepoint, two biological replicates of bulk PBMCs were obtained. A standard Ficoll-Paque protocol was used to isolate PBMCs from peripheral blood. TriZol was used to extract RNA from bulk PBMCs, CD4 and CD8 fractions, and dextramer-positive and dextramer-negative fractions. Paper-wide results and their limitations: Computational filtering was required because FACS-sorted repertoires could contain abundant contaminating clonotypes from the bulk population. A small fraction of clonotypes showed up in both the CD4 and CD8 compartments, probably as a result of convergent recombination. The secondary T-cell response was weaker than the primary response but faster, peaking on day 5 instead of day 15. After the booster, most of the clones that had expanded following primary vaccination were detected again (almost 98% of CD4 and 80% to 90% of CD8), which suggests that memory was broadly maintained. Because the study included only two donors, the extent to which the findings can be generalized is limited.

This clonotype was detected ten times or more. It lacks a known antigen. No base qualities exist here, and no much larger clone lies one base off it. The germline V gene provides CDR1 MNHEY and CDR2 SVGEGT. There are 15 amino acids in the CDR3, from cysteine to phenylalanine inclusive. Just CDR3 DNA is preserved here, 45 bases in frame from base 1. V is cut back by 3 bases and J by 5 bases, with 7 bases in the junction unmatched. The receptor chain draws on TRBV6-2 or TRBV6-3 and TRBJ2-4, and 7 junction bases match TRBD1. The receptor comes from a man aged 30 to 45 who received the YFV17D yellow fever vaccine. Sample: PBMCs, taken 5 days after the yellow fever booster vaccination. The DNA reads TGTGCCAGCAGTTATCCCCGGGACAGAGAAAACATTCAGTACTTC. Translated, this gives CASSYPRDRENIQYF.